This T cell receptor beta chain appears in the sequencing data of a study of CD8 T cells in Susac syndrome. RNA in amounts of about 0.5 to 1 ug was reverse transcribed with random hexamers. MiXCR, applied by TCRdb to the immunoSEQ multiplex PCR reads, yields one record per CDR3 protein. The sample has around 81,000 distinct CDR3 sequences, roughly 94% seen once. The CDR3 spans 14 residues. CDR1 and CDR2 (germline): LNHDA, SQIVND (reference sequence). V lost 5 bases to trimming and J lost 7 bases, with 17 bases between them. The chain links TRBV19 to TRBJ1-2; D might be TRBD1 (6 bases). The sequenced material came from CD8+ T cells from PBMCs. The TCR originated in a human donor with Susac syndrome. For the CDR3, the DNA is TGTGCCAGTAGTCCAGGGGACGCGGCTGGTGGCTACACCTTC. Translating gives CASSPGDAAGGYTF.